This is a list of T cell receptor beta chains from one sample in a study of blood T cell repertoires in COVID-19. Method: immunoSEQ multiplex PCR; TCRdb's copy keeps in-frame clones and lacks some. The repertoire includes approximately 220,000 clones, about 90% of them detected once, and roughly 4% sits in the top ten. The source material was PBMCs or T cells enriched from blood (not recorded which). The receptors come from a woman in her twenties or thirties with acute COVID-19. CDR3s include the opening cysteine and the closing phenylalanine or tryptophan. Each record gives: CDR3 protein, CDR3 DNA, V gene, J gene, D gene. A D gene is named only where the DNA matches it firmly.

CASCGPPQGGYGYTF,TGCGCCAGCTGTGGCCCCCCTCAGGGGGGCTATGGCTACACCTTC,TRBV10-1,TRBJ1-2,TRBD1
CASSQEIAGNSPLHF,TGCGCCAGCAGCCAAGAAATCGCAGGGAATTCACCCCTCCACTTT,TRBV4-1,TRBJ1-6,-
CASSTSWTGWVNGYTF,TGTGCCAGTAGTACTAGCTGGACAGGGTGGGTTAATGGCTACACCTTC,TRBV19,TRBJ1-2,TRBD1
CASSPQTGPYEQYF,TGTGCCAGCAGCCCTCAGACAGGCCCCTACGAGCAGTACTTC,TRBV7-2,TRBJ2-7,-
CASIYSSDIYDRPTNEKLFF,TGTGCCAGCATCTACTCCTCGGACATTTACGACAGACCAACTAATGAAAAACTGTTTTTT,TRBV6-7,TRBJ1-4,-
CASSQDNTGTLGEQYF,TGCGCCAGCAGCCAAGATAATACAGGTACGCTTGGAGAGCAGTACTTC,TRBV4-3,TRBJ2-7,-
CASSPGTMNTEAFF,TGTGCCAGCAGCCCCGGGACAATGAACACTGAAGCTTTCTTT,TRBV9,TRBJ1-1,-
CASHRDISYNEQFF,TGTGCCAGTCACAGGGATATCTCCTACAATGAGCAGTTCTTC,TRBV18,TRBJ2-1,-
CSVEPRTGGNEQFF,TGCAGCGTTGAACCAAGGACAGGGGGAAATGAGCAGTTCTTC,TRBV29-1,TRBJ2-1,TRBD1
CASSLVPPGLNYGYTF,TGTGCCAGCAGCTTAGTCCCGCCAGGGTTAAACTATGGCTACACCTTC,TRBV7-8,TRBJ1-2,-
CASSPGQARTDTQYF,TGTGCCAGTAGTCCGGGACAGGCCCGCACAGATACGCAGTATTTT,TRBV19,TRBJ2-3,TRBD1